A selection of T cell receptor beta chains follows, all from one sample in a study of blood T cell repertoires in COVID-19. Sequenced by immunoSEQ multiplex PCR; TCRdb stores in-frame clones only, minus some. The sample contains over 70,000 clones, around 85% of which appear only once. Input material: peripheral blood. All receptors come from a man at least 80 years old with acute or convalescent COVID-19. CDR3s include the opening cysteine and the closing phenylalanine or tryptophan. D genes are given only for firm matches. Clone size is given for some rows only: seen once, a few or many times, or a class if the clone is expanded.

size	D	V	J	CDR3	DNA
NA	NA	TRBV7-8	TRBJ2-7	CASSPKHGRHYEQYF	TGTGCCAGCAGCCCAAAGCACGGTCGACACTACGAGCAGTACTTC
NA	TRBD2	TRBV19	TRBJ2-5	CASRKIAGSGGGETQYF	TGTGCCAGTAGAAAAATCGCGGGGAGCGGGGGCGGAGAGACCCAGTACTTC
NA	NA	TRBV11-2	TRBJ1-5	CASSLAGGNQPQHF	TGTGCCAGCAGCTTAGCAGGGGGCAATCAGCCCCAGCATTTT
NA	TRBD1	TRBV27	TRBJ1-1	CASSLVRLQGDANTEAFF	TGTGCCAGCAGTTTAGTTCGGCTACAGGGGGATGCGAACACTGAAGCTTTCTTT
NA	NA	TRBV5-5	TRBJ1-1	CASSLSPGASMNTEAFF	TGTGCCAGCAGCTTGTCGCCAGGGGCGAGTATGAACACTGAAGCTTTCTTT
NA	NA	TRBV6-1	TRBJ1-3	CASSAQDGSGSGNTIYF	TGTGCCAGCAGTGCACAGGACGGATCAGGCTCTGGAAACACCATATATTTT
once	NA	TRBV6-5	TRBJ1-3	CASSYSGGGSGNTIYF	TGTGCCAGCAGTTACTCGGGAGGAGGCTCTGGAAACACCATATATTTT
NA	TRBD2	TRBV6-5	TRBJ2-7	CASTKRGSRYEQYF	TGTGCCAGCACCAAGCGGGGTAGTCGGTACGAGCAGTACTTC
NA	TRBD2	TRBV4-1	TRBJ2-1	CASSQDTAGGPYNEQFF	TGCGCCAGCAGCCAAGACACAGCGGGGGGGCCCTACAATGAGCAGTTCTTC
NA	TRBD1	TRBV27	TRBJ1-2	CASSLRGTGVGYGYTF	TGTGCCAGCAGTTTAAGGGGGACAGGGGTCGGCTATGGCTACACCTTC
NA	TRBD2	TRBV27	TRBJ2-5	CASSFWSGLAGGRSPETQYF	TGTGCCAGCAGTTTTTGGTCCGGACTAGCGGGAGGGCGAAGTCCAGAGACCCAGTACTTC
NA	TRBD2	TRBV18	TRBJ2-1	CASSRGGSGTYNEQFF	TGTGCCAGCTCCCGCGGGGGGAGCGGGACCTACAATGAGCAGTTCTTC
NA	NA	TRBV18	TRBJ2-5	CASSTNSGQETQYF	TGTGCCAGCTCAACTAATAGTGGCCAAGAGACCCAGTACTTC
once	TRBD2	TRBV6-1	TRBJ2-7	CASSEDSGASYEQYF	TGTGCCAGCAGTGAAGACAGCGGGGCCTCCTACGAGCAGTACTTC
NA	TRBD2	TRBV6-4	TRBJ2-3	CASSDSWTSGDTQYF	TGTGCCAGCAGTGACTCTTGGACTAGCGGAGATACGCAGTATTTT
NA	TRBD1	TRBV7-9	TRBJ1-3	CASSTPGQGVLSSGNTIYF	TGTGCCAGCAGTACACCGGGACAGGGGGTGCTGAGCTCTGGAAACACCATATATTTT
NA	TRBD2	TRBV6-2/TRBV6-3	TRBJ2-3	CASSYSASGRDEDTQYF	TGTGCCAGCAGTTACTCGGCTAGCGGGAGGGATGAAGATACGCAGTATTTT
NA	NA	TRBV5-1	TRBJ2-1	CASSLGGALSYNEQFF	TGCGCCAGCAGCTTGGGTGGGGCTCTATCCTACAATGAGCAGTTCTTC
NA	TRBD2	TRBV11-2	TRBJ2-7	CASSLDRLAGPRKYF	TGTGCCAGCAGCTTAGATAGACTAGCGGGTCCGCGCAAGTACTTC
NA	TRBD2	TRBV5-1	TRBJ2-3	CASSGGLAGLDTQYF	TGCGCCAGCAGCGGGGGACTAGCGGGCCTCGATACGCAGTATTTT
once	NA	TRBV12-5	TRBJ2-5	CASVRGGQETQYF	TGTGCTAGTGTCCGAGGGGGTCAAGAGACCCAGTACTTC
NA	NA	TRBV19	TRBJ1-5	CASSPPTGGQNNQPQHF	TGTGCCAGTAGTCCCCCCACGGGGGGGCAGAACAATCAGCCCCAGCATTTT
NA	NA	TRBV5-1	TRBJ2-7	CASSSSGAYEQYF	TGCGCCAGCAGCTCTTCGGGGGCCTACGAGCAGTACTTC
NA	NA	TRBV21-1	TRBJ2-2	CASVGLAGEDGELFF	TGTGCCAGCGTTGGTTTAGCGGGAGAGGACGGGGAGCTGTTTTTT
NA	NA	TRBV30	TRBJ1-2	CAWSVDTYGYTF	TGTGCCTGGAGTGTAGACACCTATGGCTACACCTTC
once	NA	TRBV7-2	TRBJ1-2	CASSLGVSGYGYTF	TGTGCCAGCAGCTTAGGTGTCAGCGGCTATGGCTACACCTTC
NA	TRBD1	TRBV19	TRBJ2-3	CASRPGTGRPNTQYF	TGTGCCAGTAGGCCCGGGACAGGGCGTCCAAATACGCAGTATTTT
NA	NA	TRBV5-1	TRBJ2-7	CASSLGAGEQYF	TGCGCCAGCAGCTTGGGGGCGGGCGAGCAGTACTTC
NA	TRBD1	TRBV6-6	TRBJ1-1	CASSYGQANTEAFF	TGTGCCAGCAGTTACGGACAGGCGAACACTGAAGCTTTCTTT
NA	TRBD1	TRBV5-6	TRBJ2-3	CASSPTGQGVSTDTQYF	TGTGCCAGCAGCCCGACCGGACAGGGGGTCAGCACAGATACGCAGTATTTT
NA	NA	TRBV14	TRBJ1-2	CASSEGGDYGYTF	TGTGCCAGCAGCGAAGGGGGAGACTATGGCTACACCTTC
once	NA	TRBV5-1	TRBJ1-1	CASSSGQSPEAFF	TGCGCCAGCAGTTCAGGGCAGAGCCCAGAAGCTTTCTTT
NA	TRBD1	TRBV9	TRBJ2-5	CASSPGQRQETQYF	TGTGCCAGCAGCCCGGGACAGCGACAAGAGACCCAGTACTTC
many	NA	TRBV27	TRBJ1-2	CASSLGGDGGYTF	TGTGCCAGCAGTTTAGGAGGGGACGGTGGCTACACCTTC
once	TRBD1	TRBV6-5	TRBJ2-3	CASRTRDRGDTQYF	TGTGCCAGCAGGACTCGGGACAGGGGAGATACGCAGTATTTT
many	NA	TRBV7-8	TRBJ1-2	CASSLGGAGPPYGYTF	TGTGCCAGCAGCTTAGGGGGCGCCGGTCCCCCTTATGGCTACACCTTC
NA	TRBD1	TRBV27	TRBJ1-1	CASRDRGPYMNTEAFF	TGTGCCAGCAGGGACAGGGGTCCTTACATGAACACTGAAGCTTTCTTT
NA	NA	TRBV28	TRBJ1-2	CASSSTILLRHNGYTF	TGTGCCAGCAGTTCCACAATCCTCCTCAGACACAATGGCTACACCTTC
NA	NA	TRBV5-4	TRBJ2-7	CASSRRDTYEQYF	TGTGCCAGCAGCCGCCGGGACACTTACGAGCAGTACTTC
NA	NA	TRBV7-2	TRBJ2-5	CASSPARETQYF	TGTGCCAGCAGCCCCGCTAGGGAGACCCAGTACTTC
NA	NA	TRBV6-1	TRBJ2-5	CASSQGTPYQETQYF	TGTGCCAGCAGCCAAGGGACACCGTACCAAGAGACCCAGTACTTC
NA	NA	TRBV29-1	TRBJ2-2	CSVEGPQRTGELFF	TGCAGCGTTGAAGGGCCCCAGCGGACCGGGGAGCTGTTTTTT
NA	NA	TRBV30	TRBJ1-3	CAWSAVLGQNTIYF	TGTGCCTGGAGCGCAGTCCTGGGGCAAAACACCATATATTTT
NA	TRBD1	TRBV9	TRBJ1-1	CASSPRGRDRGPNTEAFF	TGTGCCAGCAGCCCAAGGGGTCGGGACAGGGGGCCAAACACTGAAGCTTTCTTT
NA	NA	TRBV12-5	TRBJ1-5	CASGPQGNNQPQHF	TGTGCTAGTGGTCCTCAGGGGAACAATCAGCCCCAGCATTTT
once	NA	TRBV7-8	TRBJ2-7	CASSFSGSLILYEQYF	TGTGCCAGCAGCTTTTCCGGTTCCCTTATCCTTTACGAGCAGTACTTC
NA	TRBD1	TRBV11-2	TRBJ2-7	CASRGTRGFEQYF	TGTGCCAGCAGAGGTACCAGGGGGTTCGAGCAGTACTTC
NA	TRBD2	TRBV14	TRBJ2-3	CASSQALAGGVDTQYF	TGTGCCAGCAGCCAAGCTCTAGCGGGAGGTGTAGATACGCAGTATTTT
NA	NA	TRBV24-1	TRBJ2-3	CATGRSDLTDTQYF	TGTGCCACGGGGAGGTCGGACCTCACAGATACGCAGTATTTT
NA	NA	TRBV19	TRBJ2-1	CASSFSRGNEQFF	TGTGCCAGTAGTTTCTCTAGAGGCAATGAGCAGTTCTTC
NA	TRBD1	TRBV28	TRBJ1-4	CASRIQGTNEKLFF	TGTGCCAGCAGGATACAGGGGACTAATGAAAAACTGTTTTTT
NA	NA	TRBV5-4	TRBJ2-7	CASSPRTARGEQYF	TGTGCCAGCAGCCCGAGGACAGCCAGGGGCGAGCAGTACTTC
few	NA	TRBV12-5	TRBJ1-1	CASGLEMETEAFF	TGTGCTAGTGGTTTGGAGATGGAGACTGAAGCTTTCTTT
NA	NA	TRBV29-1	TRBJ2-5	CSVAQGWGETQYF	TGCAGCGTAGCACAGGGATGGGGAGAGACCCAGTACTTC